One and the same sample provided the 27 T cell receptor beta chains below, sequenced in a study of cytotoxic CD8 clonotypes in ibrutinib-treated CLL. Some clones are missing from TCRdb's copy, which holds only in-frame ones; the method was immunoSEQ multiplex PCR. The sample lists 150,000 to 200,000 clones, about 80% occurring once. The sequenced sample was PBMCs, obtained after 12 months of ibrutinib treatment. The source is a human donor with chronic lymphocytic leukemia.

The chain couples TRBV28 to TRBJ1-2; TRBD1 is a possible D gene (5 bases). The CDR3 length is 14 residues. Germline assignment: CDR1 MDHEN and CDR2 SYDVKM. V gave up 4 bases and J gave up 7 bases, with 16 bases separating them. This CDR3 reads CASSSGVKGSGYTF. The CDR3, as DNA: TGTGCCAGCAGTTCGGGGGTAAAGGGAAGTGGCTACACCTTC.

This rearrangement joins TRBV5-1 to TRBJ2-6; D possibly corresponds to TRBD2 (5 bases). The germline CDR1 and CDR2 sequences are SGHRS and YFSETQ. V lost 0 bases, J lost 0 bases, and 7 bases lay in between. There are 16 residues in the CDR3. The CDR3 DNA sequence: TGCGCCAGCAGCTTGGGAGGGCGCTCTGGGGCCAACGTCCTGACTTTC. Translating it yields CASSLGGRSGANVLTF.

CDR3 region: CASSTPVGGNYEQYF. The CDR3 DNA follows: TGTGCCAGCAGTACCCCAGTTGGGGGGAACTACGAGCAGTACTTC. The V call is TRBV6-5, the J call TRBJ2-7, with a tentative D call TRBD2 (6 bases). CDR3 length: 15 residues. V was cut by 5 bases and J by 3 bases, with 17 bases left in between. The V gene's germline CDR1 is MNHEY and CDR2 SVGAGI.

The CDR3 sequence is CASKGQGSTDTQYF. CDR3 sequence (DNA): TGTGCCAGCAAGGGGCAGGGCAGCACAGATACGCAGTATTTT. The chain recombines TRBV11-2 with TRBJ2-3; D possibly corresponds to TRBD1 (5 bases). Germline lookup yields CDR1 SGHAT and CDR2 FQNNGV. Trimming took off 7 bases at V and 0 bases at J, with 11 bases between the two ends. The CDR3 totals 14 residues.

CDR3 coding DNA: TGCGCCAGCAGCCAAGCGGCCGCAACTAATGAAAAACTGTTTTTT. This translates into CASSQAAATNEKLFF. The chain couples TRBV4-3 to TRBJ1-4; D is uncertain. Trimming took 1 base from V and 0 from J, leaving 6 bases between them. CDR3 length: 15 amino acids. Germline lookup yields CDR1 LGHNA and CDR2 YSLEER.

CDR3 sequence: CASSGRTSHYEQYF. CDR3 bases: TGTGCCAGCAGTGGCCGTACATCGCACTACGAGCAGTACTTC. The V and J genes are TRBV6-5 and TRBJ2-7; D gene uncertain. This CDR3 is 14 amino acids long. Trimming took off 5 bases at V and 3 bases at J, with 14 bases between the two ends. Germline CDR1 reads MNHEY; CDR2 reads SVGAGI.

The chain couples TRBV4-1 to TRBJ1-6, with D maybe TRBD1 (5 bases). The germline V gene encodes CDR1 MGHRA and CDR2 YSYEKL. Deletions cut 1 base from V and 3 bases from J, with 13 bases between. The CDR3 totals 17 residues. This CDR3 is CASSQVGGGNYNSPLHF. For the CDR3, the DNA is TGCGCCAGCAGCCAAGTGGGGGGAGGCAACTATAATTCACCCCTCCACTTT.

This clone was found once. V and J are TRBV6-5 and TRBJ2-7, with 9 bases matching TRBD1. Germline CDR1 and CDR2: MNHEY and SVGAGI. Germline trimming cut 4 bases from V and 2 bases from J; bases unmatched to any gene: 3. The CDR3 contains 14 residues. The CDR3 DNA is TGTGCCAGCAGTTTTCGACAGGGGGCCTACGAGCAGTACTTC. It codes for CASSFRQGAYEQYF.

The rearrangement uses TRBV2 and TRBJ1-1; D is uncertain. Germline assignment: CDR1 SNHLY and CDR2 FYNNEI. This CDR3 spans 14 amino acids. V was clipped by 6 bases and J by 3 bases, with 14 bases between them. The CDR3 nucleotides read TGTGCCAGCAGCTTGGACGGTTCCTACACTGAAGCTTTCTTT. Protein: CASSLDGSYTEAFF.

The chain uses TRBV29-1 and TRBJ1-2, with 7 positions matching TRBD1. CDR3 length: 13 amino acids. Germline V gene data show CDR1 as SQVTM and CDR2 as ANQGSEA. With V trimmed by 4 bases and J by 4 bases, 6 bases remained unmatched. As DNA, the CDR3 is TGCAGCGTTGTTAGACAGGGTGGCTATGGCTACACCTTC. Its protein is CSVVRQGGYGYTF.

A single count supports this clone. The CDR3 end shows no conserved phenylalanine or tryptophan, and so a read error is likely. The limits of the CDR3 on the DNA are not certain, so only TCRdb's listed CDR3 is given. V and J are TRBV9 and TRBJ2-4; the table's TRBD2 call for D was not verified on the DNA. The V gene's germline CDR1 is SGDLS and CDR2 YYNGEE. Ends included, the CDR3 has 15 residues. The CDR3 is CASSGDNGGGTPSIL.

CDR3 bases: TGTGCCAGTAGTCCGGACACCTACGAGCAGTACTTC. Translating gives CASSPDTYEQYF. This chain uses TRBV19 with TRBJ2-7, with D tentatively TRBD1 (5 bases). V lost 5 bases and J lost 2, with 7 bases in between. CDR3 length: 12 amino acids. Germline CDR1 and CDR2: LNHDA and SQIVND (reference sequence).

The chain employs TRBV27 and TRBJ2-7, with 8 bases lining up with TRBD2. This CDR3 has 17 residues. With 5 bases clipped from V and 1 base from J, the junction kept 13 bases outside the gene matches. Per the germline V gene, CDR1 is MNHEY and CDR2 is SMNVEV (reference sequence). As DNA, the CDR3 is TGTGCCAGCAGTACGGGGGGGCTAGCTAAAAAATCCTACGAGCAGTACTTC. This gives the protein CASSTGGLAKKSYEQYF.

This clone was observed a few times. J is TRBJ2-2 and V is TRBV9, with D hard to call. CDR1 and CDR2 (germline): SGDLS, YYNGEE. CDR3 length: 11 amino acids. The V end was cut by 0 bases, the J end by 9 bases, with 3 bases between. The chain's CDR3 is CASSVGRELFF. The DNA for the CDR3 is TGTGCCAGCAGCGTAGGCAGGGAGCTGTTTTTT.

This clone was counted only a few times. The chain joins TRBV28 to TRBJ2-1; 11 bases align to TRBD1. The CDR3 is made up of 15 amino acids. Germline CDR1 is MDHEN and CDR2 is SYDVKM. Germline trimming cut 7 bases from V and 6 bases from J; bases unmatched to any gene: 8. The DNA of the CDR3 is TGTGCCAGCACACCTACCGGGACAGGGGGCAATGAGCAGTTCTTC. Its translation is CASTPTGTGGNEQFF.

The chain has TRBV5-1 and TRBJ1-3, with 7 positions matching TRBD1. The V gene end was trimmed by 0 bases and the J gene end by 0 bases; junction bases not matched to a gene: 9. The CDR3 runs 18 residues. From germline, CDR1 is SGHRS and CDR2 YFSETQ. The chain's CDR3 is CASSLETAGGLSGNTIYF. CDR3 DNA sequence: TGCGCCAGCAGCTTGGAAACGGCAGGGGGGCTCTCTGGAAACACCATATATTTT.

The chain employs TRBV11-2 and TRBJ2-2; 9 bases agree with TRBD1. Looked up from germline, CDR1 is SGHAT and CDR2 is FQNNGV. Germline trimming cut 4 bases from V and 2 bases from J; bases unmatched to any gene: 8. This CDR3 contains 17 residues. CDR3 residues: CASSYSADRGNTGELFF. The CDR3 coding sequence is TGTGCCAGCAGCTACTCCGCGGACAGGGGAAACACCGGGGAGCTGTTTTTT.

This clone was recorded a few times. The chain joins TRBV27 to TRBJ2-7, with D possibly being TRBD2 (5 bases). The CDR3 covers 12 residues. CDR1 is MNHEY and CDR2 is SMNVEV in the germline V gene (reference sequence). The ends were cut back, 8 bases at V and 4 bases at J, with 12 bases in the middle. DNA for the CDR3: TGTGCCAGCGGCTGGACGGGATACGAGCAGTACTTC. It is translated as CASGWTGYEQYF.

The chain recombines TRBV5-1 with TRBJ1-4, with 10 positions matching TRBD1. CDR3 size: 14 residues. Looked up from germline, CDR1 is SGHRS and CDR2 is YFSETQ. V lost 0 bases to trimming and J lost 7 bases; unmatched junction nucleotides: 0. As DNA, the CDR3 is TGCGCCAGCAGCTTGGGGACAGGGGGTGAAAAACTGTTTTTT. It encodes CASSLGTGGEKLFF.

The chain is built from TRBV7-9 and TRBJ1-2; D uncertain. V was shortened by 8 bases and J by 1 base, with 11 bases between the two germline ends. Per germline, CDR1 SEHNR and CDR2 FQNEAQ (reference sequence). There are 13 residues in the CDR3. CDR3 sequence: CASVGRNNYGYTF. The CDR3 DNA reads TGTGCCAGCGTAGGAAGGAATAACTATGGCTACACCTTC.

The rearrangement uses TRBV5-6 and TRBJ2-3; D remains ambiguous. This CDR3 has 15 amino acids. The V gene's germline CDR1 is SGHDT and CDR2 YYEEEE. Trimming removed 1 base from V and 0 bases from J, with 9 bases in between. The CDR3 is CASSLRQVSTDTQYF. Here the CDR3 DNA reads TGTGCCAGCAGCTTGCGACAAGTTAGCACAGATACGCAGTATTTT.

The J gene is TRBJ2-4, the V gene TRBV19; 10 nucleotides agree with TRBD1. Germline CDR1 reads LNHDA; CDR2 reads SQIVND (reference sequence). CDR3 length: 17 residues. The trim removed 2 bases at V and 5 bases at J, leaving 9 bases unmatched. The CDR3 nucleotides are TGTGCCAGTAGTATAACGGCGACAGGGGGCGGCGAAAACATTCAGTACTTC. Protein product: CASSITATGGGENIQYF.

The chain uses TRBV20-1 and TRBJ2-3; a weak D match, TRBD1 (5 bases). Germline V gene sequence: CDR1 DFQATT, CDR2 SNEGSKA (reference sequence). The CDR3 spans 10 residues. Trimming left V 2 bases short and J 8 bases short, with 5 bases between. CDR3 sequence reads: CSARRGTQYF. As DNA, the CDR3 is TGCAGTGCTAGAAGGGGTACGCAGTATTTT.

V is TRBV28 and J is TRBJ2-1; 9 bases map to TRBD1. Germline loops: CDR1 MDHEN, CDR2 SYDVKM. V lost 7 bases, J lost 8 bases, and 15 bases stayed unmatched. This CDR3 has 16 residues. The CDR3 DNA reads TGTGCCAGCACACCCCCTCCGGGACAGGGATACGATGAGCAGTTCTTC. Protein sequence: CASTPPPGQGYDEQFF.

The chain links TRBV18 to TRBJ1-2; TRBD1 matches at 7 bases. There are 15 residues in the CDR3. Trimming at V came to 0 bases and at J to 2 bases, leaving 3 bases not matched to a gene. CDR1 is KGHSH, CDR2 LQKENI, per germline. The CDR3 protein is CASSPPGTANYGYTF. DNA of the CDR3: TGTGCCAGCTCACCACCCGGGACAGCCAACTATGGCTACACCTTC.

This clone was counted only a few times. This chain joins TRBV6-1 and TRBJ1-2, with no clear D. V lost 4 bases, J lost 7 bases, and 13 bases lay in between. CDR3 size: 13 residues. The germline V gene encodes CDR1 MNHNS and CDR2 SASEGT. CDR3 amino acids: CASSGETWSGYTF. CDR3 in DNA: TGTGCCAGCAGTGGGGAGACCTGGAGTGGCTACACCTTC.

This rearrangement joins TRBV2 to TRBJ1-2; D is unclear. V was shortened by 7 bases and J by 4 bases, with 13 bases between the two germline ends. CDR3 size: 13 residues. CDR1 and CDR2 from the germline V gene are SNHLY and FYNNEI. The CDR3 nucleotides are TGTGCCAGCAAAAAATGGGGTCTCTATGGCTACACCTTC. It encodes CASKKWGLYGYTF.